Following are 21 T cell receptor beta chains from one sample sequenced in a study of beta chain features in type 1 diabetes. No cognate antigen is known for these TCRs. The study reverse transcribed the entire isolated RNA, so it sequenced expressed TCRB transcripts. Profiling relied on immunoSEQ multiplex PCR, and the TCRdb table lists in-frame clones only, not all of them. This table has 300,000 to 450,000 clones, approximately 12% appearing once. Study results and caveats: Shorter TCRB CDR3s, moderately but significantly so, were found in Type 1 diabetes patients in all four CD4+ subsets.

The sequenced sample was naive CD4+ T cells from blood. The receptors derive from a woman younger than 30 with type 1 diabetes.

The J gene is TRBJ1-3, the V gene TRBV28; 7 bases map to TRBD1. With 6 bases clipped from V and 0 bases from J, the junction kept 11 bases outside the gene matches. This CDR3 has 17 residues. Germline values: CDR1 MDHEN, CDR2 SYDVKM. As DNA, the CDR3 is TGTGCCAGCAGGCCAGCAGGACAGGACCTCTCTGGAAACACCATATATTTT. Encoded protein: CASRPAGQDLSGNTIYF.

V and J are TRBV10-3 and TRBJ2-3; D is ambiguous. This CDR3 has 14 residues. The germline gives CDR1 ENHRY, CDR2 SYGVKD. V lost 4 bases and J 2 bases, leaving 10 bases between the germline ends. CDR3 amino acids: CAISVRVATDTQYF. CDR3 DNA sequence: TGTGCCATCAGTGTTAGAGTAGCCACAGATACGCAGTATTTT.

This chain's CDR3 is CASSQSGTSAYNEQFF. CDR3 sequence (DNA): TGCGCCAGCAGCCAATCAGGGACTAGCGCCTACAATGAGCAGTTCTTC. V gene TRBV4-3 combines with J gene TRBJ2-1, with 10 bases aligning to TRBD2. The germline gives CDR1 LGHNA, CDR2 YSLEER. This CDR3 comprises 16 residues. Losses at the gene ends were 2 bases for V and 2 bases for J; bases not matched to a gene: 3.

This clone has more than one count but fewer than ten. V usage is TRBV9 and J usage is TRBJ1-2; no firm D call. The CDR3 length is 14 residues. V was clipped by 0 bases and J by 1 base, with 7 bases between them. Germline-derived CDR1 and CDR2 are SGDLS and YYNGEE. The CDR3 coding sequence is TGTGCCAGCAGCGTAGTCGAGGGTAACTATGGCTACACCTTC. It is translated as CASSVVEGNYGYTF.

The chain uses TRBV28 and TRBJ1-1; maybe TRBD1 (5 bases). CDR1 and CDR2 from the germline V gene are MDHEN and SYDVKM. Trimming took 5 bases from V and 2 from J, leaving 24 bases between them. This CDR3 region has 18 residues. CDR3 in DNA: TGTGCCAGCAGTACAATGCAGACACAAAGGGGTTTAAACACTGAAGCTTTCTTT. The encoded protein is CASSTMQTQRGLNTEAFF.

This clone was found a few times. The chain employs TRBV2 and TRBJ2-1; unclear D gene. The CDR3 runs to 14 residues. Trimming left V 9 bases short and J 5 bases short, with 17 bases between. Germline V gene sequence: CDR1 SNHLY, CDR2 FYNNEI. CDR3 DNA sequence: TGTGCCAGTTTTCAGGATCCCCTACACAATGAGCAGTTCTTC. Residues: CASFQDPLHNEQFF.

The chain is built from TRBV5-4 and TRBJ2-1; TRBD2 aligns across 14 bases. V shed 0 bases, J shed 6 bases, and the junction held 5 bases outside the gene matches. CDR3 length equals 17 residues. The germline gives CDR1 SGHNT, CDR2 YYREEE (reference sequence). Written as DNA, the CDR3 is TGTGCCAGCAGCTTGGCCGGGACTAGCGGGAGTCTCAATGAGCAGTTCTTC. Amino acid sequence: CASSLAGTSGSLNEQFF.

The table lists this clone with a few counts. This chain joins TRBV6-5 and TRBJ1-2, with 7 nucleotides matching TRBD1. The CDR3 has 15 amino acids. Germline V gene data show CDR1 as MNHEY and CDR2 as SVGAGI. The trim removed 0 bases at V and 7 bases at J, leaving 8 bases unmatched. CDR3: CASSYSTGFSPGYTF. As DNA, the CDR3 is TGTGCCAGCAGTTACTCGACAGGGTTCAGCCCTGGCTACACCTTC.

This clone was counted a few times. V usage is TRBV7-9 and J usage is TRBJ1-2; a possible D gene is TRBD1 (6 bases). The V end lost 8 bases, the J end lost 4 bases, and 8 bases lay between the germline ends. The CDR3 has 11 residues. The germline CDR1 and CDR2 sequences are SEHNR and FQNEAQ (reference sequence). The CDR3 loop is CASGRGYGYTF. In nucleotides, the CDR3 is TGTGCCAGCGGCAGGGGCTATGGCTACACCTTC.

This clone was picked up a small number of times. The rearrangement links TRBV27 to TRBJ1-2; D may be TRBD1 (5 bases). This CDR3 spans 15 amino acids. Germline CDR1 reads MNHEY; CDR2 reads SMNVEV (reference sequence). V dropped 5 bases and J dropped 3 bases, with 16 bases sitting between them. The chain's CDR3 is CASSPREGKDYGYTF. CDR3 sequence (DNA): TGTGCCAGCAGTCCCCGGGAGGGGAAGGACTATGGCTACACCTTC.

This clone was seen a handful of times. CDR3 in DNA: TGTGCCAGCAGCTTAAGGAGCGGGGTAGCAGATACGCAGTATTTT. Protein product: CASSLRSGVADTQYF. The V call is TRBV7-2, the J call TRBJ2-3; 7 positions match TRBD2. Germline CDR1 reads SGHTA; CDR2 reads FQGNSA. CDR3 length: 15 amino acids. Losses at the gene ends were 2 bases for V and 4 bases for J; bases not matched to a gene: 6.

This clone was detected only a few times. The chain recombines TRBV9 with TRBJ2-7, with D hard to call. The CDR3 runs 12 residues. Looked up from germline, CDR1 is SGDLS and CDR2 is YYNGEE. V lost 7 bases and J 6 bases, leaving 14 bases between the germline ends. CDR3 loop: CASRGSGPEQYF. CDR3 DNA: TGTGCCAGCCGCGGCTCAGGCCCCGAGCAGTACTTC. Based on the CDR3 plus reference TRBV9 and TRBJ2-7, the full variable domain is DSGVTQTPKHLITATGQRVTLRCSPRSGDLSVYWYQQSLDQGLQFLIQYYNGEERAKGNILERFSAQQFPDLHSELNLSSLELGDSALYFCASRGSGPEQYFGPGTRLTVT.

DNA for the CDR3: TGTGCCAGCAGTTACTCGCAGGGGGCCGGAACTGAAGCTTTCTTT. This sequence encodes CASSYSQGAGTEAFF. The chain employs TRBV6-6 and TRBJ1-1, with TRBD1 matching 8 bases. This CDR3 has 15 amino acids. The V gene's germline CDR1 is MNHNY and CDR2 SVGAGI (reference sequence). Trimming cost V 0 bases and J 5 bases; bases outside gene matches: 5.

This clone has more than one count but fewer than ten. The chain joins TRBV5-4 to TRBJ2-1, with D uncertain. Per germline, CDR1 SGHNT and CDR2 YYREEE (reference sequence). The V end lost 3 bases, the J end lost 0 bases, and 10 bases lay between the germline ends. The CDR3 runs to 15 residues. The CDR3 sequence is CASSSSTSSYNEQFF. The CDR3 bases are TGTGCCAGCAGCTCCTCTACGAGCTCCTACAATGAGCAGTTCTTC. Combining the CDR3 with reference TRBV5-4 and TRBJ2-1 gives the whole variable domain ETGVTQSPTHLIKTRGQQVTLRCSSQSGHNTVSWYQQALGQGPQFIFQYYREEENGRGNFPPRFSGLQFPNYSSELNVNALELDDSALYLCASSSSTSSYNEQFFGPGTRLTVL.

This clone was detected a few times. The gene calls are TRBV2 and TRBJ2-7, with 9 bases lining up with TRBD1. J was trimmed by 2 bases and V by 6 bases; bases with no gene match: 2. Looked up from germline, CDR1 is SNHLY and CDR2 is FYNNEI. The CDR3 length is 13 residues. Written as DNA, the CDR3 is TGTGCCAGCAGCGGACAGGGGCCCTACGAGCAGTACTTC. The encoded protein is CASSGQGPYEQYF.

CDR3 DNA sequence: TGTGCCACCAGCAGAGATACAGGGCGGGCCTACAATGAGCAGTTCTTC. Protein: CATSRDTGRAYNEQFF. The rearrangement links TRBV15 to TRBJ2-1; possibly TRBD1 for D (6 bases). CDR1 LNHNV and CDR2 YYDKDF come from the germline V gene (reference sequence). Trimming removed 0 bases at V and 2 bases at J, with 11 bases between. The CDR3 sequence is 16 residues long.

The chain employs TRBV18 and TRBJ2-5; 7 bases agree with TRBD1. The germline V gene encodes CDR1 KGHSH and CDR2 LQKENI. After removal of 6 bases from V and 1 base from J, the junction contained 5 bases not matched to a gene. The CDR3 runs 14 residues. CDR3 sequence: CASSRRDSQETQYF. DNA for the CDR3: TGTGCCAGCTCGCGCCGGGACAGCCAAGAGACCCAGTACTTC.

This clone was recorded a few times. This sequence joins TRBV5-1 and TRBJ2-7; weak D call: TRBD1 (6 bases). Germline V gene lookup returns CDR1 SGHRS and CDR2 YFSETQ. V dropped 7 bases and J dropped 5 bases, with 16 bases sitting between them. CDR3 length: 13 amino acids. CDR3 sequence (DNA): TGCGCCAGCGGCACAGGGTCGGTAGACGAGCAGTACTTC. This translates into CASGTGSVDEQYF.

This chain connects TRBV19 to TRBJ1-3; 8 bases agree with TRBD1. The V and J ends lost 6 bases and 0 bases, in that order; junction bases with no gene match: 7. CDR1 LNHDA and CDR2 SQIVND come from the germline V gene (reference sequence). The CDR3 runs 16 residues. The CDR3 is CASSVGQAFSGNTIYF. The CDR3 DNA reads TGTGCCAGTAGCGTGGGACAGGCTTTCTCTGGAAACACCATATATTTT.

The chain joins TRBV19 to TRBJ1-6, with TRBD1 as a possible D gene (6 bases). The germline V gene has CDR1 LNHDA and CDR2 SQIVND (reference sequence). Between the trimmed V and J ends, which lost 5 bases and 12 bases, there was a span of 14 bases. The CDR3 extends over 13 amino acids. CDR3 residues: CASSPRGSGPLHF. The CDR3 DNA is TGTGCCAGTAGTCCCAGGGGAAGTGGACCCCTCCACTTT.

The table lists this clone with a few counts. The J gene is TRBJ2-4, the V gene TRBV6-6; TRBD1 is a possible D gene (6 bases). CDR1 and CDR2 (germline): MNHNY, SVGAGI (reference sequence). This CDR3 comprises 13 residues. The germline V and J ends were trimmed by 6 bases and 5 bases, with 11 bases remaining between them. CDR3: CASSWDKENIQYF. CDR3 nucleotides: TGTGCCAGCAGCTGGGACAAGGAAAACATTCAGTACTTC.